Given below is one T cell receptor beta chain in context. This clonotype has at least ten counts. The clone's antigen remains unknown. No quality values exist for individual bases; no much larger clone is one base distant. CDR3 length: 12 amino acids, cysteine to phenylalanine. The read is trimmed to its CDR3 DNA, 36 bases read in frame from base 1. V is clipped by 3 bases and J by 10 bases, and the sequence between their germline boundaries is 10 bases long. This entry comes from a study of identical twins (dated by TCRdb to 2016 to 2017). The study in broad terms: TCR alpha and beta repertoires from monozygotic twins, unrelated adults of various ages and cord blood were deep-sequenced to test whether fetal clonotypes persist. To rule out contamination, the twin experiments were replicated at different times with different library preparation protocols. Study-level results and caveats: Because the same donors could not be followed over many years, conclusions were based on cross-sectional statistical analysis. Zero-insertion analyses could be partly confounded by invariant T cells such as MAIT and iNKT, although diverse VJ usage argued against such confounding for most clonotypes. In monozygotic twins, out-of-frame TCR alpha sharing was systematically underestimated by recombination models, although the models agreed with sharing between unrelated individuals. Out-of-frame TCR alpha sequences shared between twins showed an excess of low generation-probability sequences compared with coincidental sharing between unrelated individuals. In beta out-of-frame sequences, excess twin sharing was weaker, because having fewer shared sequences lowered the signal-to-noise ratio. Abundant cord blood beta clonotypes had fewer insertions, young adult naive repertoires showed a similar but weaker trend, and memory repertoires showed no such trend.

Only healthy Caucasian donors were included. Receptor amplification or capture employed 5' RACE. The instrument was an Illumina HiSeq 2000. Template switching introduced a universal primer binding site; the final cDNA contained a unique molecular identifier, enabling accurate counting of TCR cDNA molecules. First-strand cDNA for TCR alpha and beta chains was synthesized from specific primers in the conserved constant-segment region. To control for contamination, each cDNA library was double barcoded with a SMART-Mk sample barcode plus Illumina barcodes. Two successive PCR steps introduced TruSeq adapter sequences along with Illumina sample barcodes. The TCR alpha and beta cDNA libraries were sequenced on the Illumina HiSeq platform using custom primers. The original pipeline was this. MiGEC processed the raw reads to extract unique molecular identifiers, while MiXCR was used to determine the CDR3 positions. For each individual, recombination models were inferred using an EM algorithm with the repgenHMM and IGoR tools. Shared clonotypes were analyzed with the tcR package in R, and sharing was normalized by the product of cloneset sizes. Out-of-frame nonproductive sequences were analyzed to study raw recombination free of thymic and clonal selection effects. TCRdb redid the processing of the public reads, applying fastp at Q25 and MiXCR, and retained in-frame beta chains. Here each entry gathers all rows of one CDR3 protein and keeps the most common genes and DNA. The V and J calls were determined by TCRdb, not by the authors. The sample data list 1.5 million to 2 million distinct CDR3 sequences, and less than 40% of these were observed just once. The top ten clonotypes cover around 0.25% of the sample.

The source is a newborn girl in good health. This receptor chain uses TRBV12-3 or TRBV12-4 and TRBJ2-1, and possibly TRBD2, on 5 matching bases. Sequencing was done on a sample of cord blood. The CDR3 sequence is CASSFVAREQFF. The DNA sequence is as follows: TGTGCCAGCAGTTTCGTAGCGCGGGAGCAGTTCTTC.